Listed here are 17 T cell receptor beta chains from one sample, sequenced in a study of blood T cells in healthy people across ages. The use of a sample-barcoded 5' primer and a J-beta primer mix characterized a second PCR of roughly 6 to 11 cycles. Each CDR3 protein gets one entry after TCRdb re-called the 5' RACE reads with MiXCR. The sample includes fewer than 1,000,000 distinct CDR3 sequences, roughly 44% of them seen just once. Material for sequencing was blood. The receptors originated from a man aged 55 to 69 in good health.

This clonotype was counted ten times or more. The genes are TRBV4-3 and TRBJ2-7; weak D call: TRBD1 (6 bases). The CDR3 contains 14 residues. Germline V gene sequence: CDR1 LGHNA, CDR2 YSLEER. Trimming stripped 4 bases from V and 5 bases from J, with 15 bases between. Here the CDR3 DNA reads TGCGCCAGCAGCCCTCAGGGGCTGCGCGACGAGCAGTACTTC. Its protein is CASSPQGLRDEQYF.

V is TRBV6-5 and J is TRBJ2-7; 13 bases are shared with TRBD2. This CDR3 is built from 15 residues. V shed 5 bases and J 5 bases; nucleotides not matched to a gene: 6. Germline assignment: CDR1 MNHEY and CDR2 SVGAGI. CDR3 sequence: CASSLGLAGPDEQYF. The CDR3 DNA reads as TGTGCCAGCAGTCTGGGACTAGCGGGACCCGACGAGCAGTACTTC.

V is TRBV11-1 and J is TRBJ1-2; TRBD1 aligns across 9 bases. Germline loops: CDR1 SGHAT, CDR2 FQDESV (reference sequence). The ends lost 5 bases at V and 8 bases at J; junction bases unmatched: 9. The CDR3 spans 14 residues. The CDR3 coding sequence is TGTGCCAGCAGCCTAGGACAGGGGACGGGCGGCTACACCTTC. It codes for CASSLGQGTGGYTF.

J is TRBJ2-1 and V is TRBV24-1; 7 bases fit TRBD1. From germline, CDR1 is KGHDR and CDR2 SFDVKD. This CDR3 spans 13 amino acids. The V gene end was trimmed by 7 bases and the J gene end by 7 bases; junction bases not matched to a gene: 6. The CDR3 region is CATSRTGGNEQFF. For the CDR3, the DNA is TGTGCCACCAGCAGGACAGGCGGGAATGAGCAGTTCTTC.

The chain has TRBV7-2 and TRBJ2-3, with 7 bases aligning to TRBD2. Trimming removed 5 bases from V and 2 bases from J; junction bases left unmatched: 7. The CDR3 has 15 residues. Germline CDR1 is SGHTA and CDR2 is FQGNSA. DNA for the CDR3: TGTGCCAGCAGCCCCGGGCGGGGGACCACAGATACGCAGTATTTT. Translated: CASSPGRGTTDTQYF.

The chain is built from TRBV4-3 and TRBJ2-5; 7 positions agree with TRBD2. CDR3 length: 15 amino acids. CDR1 and CDR2 (germline): LGHNA, YSLEER. V shed 1 base and J 1 base; nucleotides not matched to a gene: 3. CDR3 nucleotide sequence: TGCGCCAGCAGCCAAGCCCTAGCGGCCCAAGAGACCCAGTACTTC. Translated, it gives CASSQALAAQETQYF.

There are a few counts of this clonotype. The chain has TRBV27 and TRBJ2-5, with TRBD1 matching 7 bases. The V and J ends lost 0 bases and 2 bases, in that order; junction bases with no gene match: 3. CDR1 and CDR2 (germline): MNHEY, SMNVEV (reference sequence). The CDR3 consists of 15 residues. The CDR3 spells CASSLSTGWQETQYF. In nucleotides, the CDR3 is TGTGCCAGCAGTTTATCGACAGGGTGGCAAGAGACCCAGTACTTC.

This clonotype was observed a handful of times. The rearrangement uses TRBV6-5 and TRBJ2-1, with a weak D call TRBD2 (6 bases). V lost 8 bases, J lost 2 bases, and 10 bases lay in between. Germline CDR1 reads MNHEY; CDR2 reads SVGAGI. The CDR3 consists of 13 residues. The chain's CDR3 is CASGLPTYNEQFF. As DNA, the CDR3 is TGTGCCAGCGGACTACCCACCTACAATGAGCAGTTCTTC.

V usage is TRBV3-1 and J usage is TRBJ2-2; 11 bases fit TRBD2. From germline, CDR1 is LGHDT and CDR2 YNNKEL (reference sequence). The CDR3 contains 16 residues. Trimming at V came to 4 bases and at J to 6 bases, leaving 7 bases not matched to a gene. In DNA, the CDR3 is TGTGCCAGCAGCCGAAATAGCGGGGGGGCCTCCGGGGAGCTGTTTTTT. It is translated as CASSRNSGGASGELFF.

The sample holds a few counts of this clonotype. CDR3 sequence reads: CASSLIQGESQYF. For the CDR3, the DNA is TGTGCCAGCAGCTTAATACAGGGGGAGTCTCAGTACTTC. The gene calls are TRBV7-8 and TRBJ2-7, with TRBD1 matching over 8 bases. The trim removed 2 bases at V and 10 bases at J, leaving 7 bases unmatched. Germline V gene data show CDR1 as SGHVS and CDR2 as FQNEAQ. There are 13 residues in the CDR3.

J is TRBJ2-2 and V is TRBV20-1; D tentatively reads TRBD1 or TRBD2 (6 bases each). The CDR3 spans 14 residues. Trimming left V 3 bases short and J 0 bases short, with 8 bases between. Germline CDR1 and CDR2: DFQATT and SNEGSKA (reference sequence). For the CDR3, the DNA is TGCAGTGCTAGCGGGGGCCCGAACACCGGGGAGCTGTTTTTT. Its protein product is CSASGGPNTGELFF.

In its sample, this clonotype was seen many times. V is TRBV20-1 and J is TRBJ2-5, with unresolved D. Germline V gene data show CDR1 as DFQATT and CDR2 as SNEGSKA (reference sequence). This CDR3 has 13 residues. The ends were cut back, 5 bases at V and 5 bases at J, with 15 bases in the middle. The CDR3 coding sequence is TGCAGTGCTCCATTAAATGCTCAGGAGACCCAGTACTTC. It specifies CSAPLNAQETQYF.

The chain uses TRBV5-1 and TRBJ2-3, with 11 positions matching TRBD2. V lost 4 bases and J lost 8; bases outside the gene matches: 3. In germline, CDR1 is SGHRS, CDR2 YFSETQ. This CDR3 comprises 13 residues. CDR3 sequence (DNA): TGCGCCAGCAGCCCCGGACTAGCGGGTACGCAGTATTTT. It specifies CASSPGLAGTQYF. Full variable domain (rest looked up from reference TRBV5-1 and TRBJ2-3): KAGVTQTPRYLIKTRGQQVTLSCSPISGHRSVSWYQQTPGQGLQFLFEYFSETQRNKGNFPGRFSGRQFSNSRSEMNVSTLELGDSALYLCASSPGLAGTQYFGPGTRLTVL.

V and J are TRBV14 and TRBJ2-4, with a weak D call TRBD1 (7 bases). The end of the DNA aligns better with TRBJ2-7, so the J call may be wrong. The CDR3 extends over 15 amino acids. Germline CDR1 reads SGHDN; CDR2 reads FVKESK. CDR3 loop: CASSQDRGEIGEQYF. In DNA, the CDR3 is TGTGCCAGCAGCCAAGACAGGGGGGAAATAGGCGAGCAGTACTTC.

Only one count was recorded for this clonotype. The V call is TRBV6-2 or TRBV6-3, the J call TRBJ2-3, with D perhaps TRBD1 or TRBD2 (5 bases each). The germline V gene has CDR1 MNHEY and CDR2 SVGEGT. The CDR3 length is 15 residues. Between the trimmed V and J ends, which lost 6 bases and 6 bases, there was a span of 19 bases. CDR3 sequence reads: CASSNVGATSDTQYF. In DNA, the CDR3 is TGTGCCAGCAGCAACGTCGGGGCCACGTCGGATACGCAGTATTTT.

The CDR3 DNA is TGTGCCAGCAGCCCCAGGACAGCCCCTGATGATACGCAGTATTTT. This encodes CASSPRTAPDDTQYF. The chain couples TRBV7-8 to TRBJ2-3, with a possible D match to TRBD1 (6 bases). The CDR3 spans 15 residues. V lost 5 bases and J 6 bases, leaving 18 bases between the germline ends. The germline CDR1 and CDR2 sequences are SGHVS and FQNEAQ.

The rearrangement joins TRBV5-1 to TRBJ2-1; D might be TRBD1 (6 bases). CDR3 size: 15 residues. V lost 7 bases and J 0 bases, leaving 14 bases between the germline ends. The germline CDR1 and CDR2 sequences are SGHRS and YFSETQ. CDR3: CASCLRGSSYNEQFF. The CDR3 DNA reads TGCGCCAGCTGTCTTAGGGGGAGCTCCTACAATGAGCAGTTCTTC.